One and the same sample provided the 15 T cell receptor beta chains below, sequenced in a study of T cell repertoires in cytomegalovirus infection. TCRdb called the reads again in MiXCR, with one record for every CDR3 protein. The sample has 400,000 or so distinct CDR3 sequences, about 33% seen once; the top ten hold roughly 13%. Sequenced sample: PBMCs. These receptors all stem from a human donor in good health (CMV status not recorded). Some clones in this sample may be carry-over from other donors' samples.

This clonotype was found many times. The rearrangement joins TRBV12-3 or TRBV12-4 to TRBJ2-6; 10 bases map to TRBD1. V gave up 7 bases and J gave up 0 bases; unmatched junction bases: 12. The CDR3 sequence is 19 residues long. CDR3 in amino acids: CASTEHWTGGFSGANVLTF. In DNA form, the CDR3 reads TGTGCCAGCACCGAACACTGGACAGGGGGATTCTCTGGGGCCAACGTCCTGACTTTC.

This clonotype was seen ten or more times. The rearrangement joins TRBV11-2 to TRBJ1-5, with 7 bases identical to TRBD1. This CDR3 has 13 residues. The V segment lost 5 bases and the J segment 3 bases; nucleotides outside the gene matches: 1. CDR1 SGHAT and CDR2 FQNNGV come from the germline V gene. CDR3 residues: CASSGTANQPQHF. CDR3 bases: TGTGCCAGCAGCGGGACAGCCAATCAGCCCCAGCATTTT. The full variable domain, its missing parts supplied by reference TRBV11-2 and TRBJ1-5, is EAGVAQSPRYKIIEKRQSVAFWCNPISGHATLYWYQQILGQGPKLLIQFQNNGVVDDSQLPKDRFSAERLKGVDSTLKIQPAKLEDSAVYLCASSGTANQPQHFGDGTRLSIL.

The chain is built from TRBV19 and TRBJ1-5; perhaps TRBD1 as D (6 bases). With 6 bases removed from V and 5 bases from J, the gap between germline ends came to 17 bases. Germline-derived CDR1 and CDR2 are LNHDA and SQIVND (reference sequence). CDR3 length: 15 amino acids. The CDR3 spells CASREVGGRHQPQHF. CDR3 sequence (DNA): TGTGCCAGTAGGGAAGTAGGGGGAAGGCATCAGCCCCAGCATTTT. Using reference TRBV19 and TRBJ1-5 for the parts outside the CDR3, the full variable domain is DGGITQSPKYLFRKEGQNVTLSCEQNLNHDAMYWYRQDPGQGLRLIYYSQIVNDFQKGDIAEGYSVSREKKESFPLTVTSAQKNPTAFYLCASREVGGRHQPQHFGDGTRLSIL.

In DNA form, the CDR3 reads TGTGCCAGCAGTCAAAGGACAGGGAGCTCCTACAATGAGCAGTTCTTC. Its translation: CASSQRTGSSYNEQFF. The V call is TRBV27, the J call TRBJ2-1; the match to TRBD1 covers 8 bases. There are 16 residues in the CDR3. Germline lookup yields CDR1 MNHEY and CDR2 SMNVEV (reference sequence). After removal of 5 bases from V and 0 bases from J, the junction contained 6 bases not matched to a gene.

This clonotype was detected ten times or more. V usage is TRBV4-1 and J usage is TRBJ1-1; the D is unclear. Trimming shortened V by 3 bases and J by 1 base, and 15 bases separated the two germline ends. The length of the CDR3 is 16 residues. The germline V gene encodes CDR1 MGHRA and CDR2 YSYEKL. CDR3 coding DNA: TGCGCCAGCAGCCACGGAGGTGGAAACACGAACACTGAAGCTTTCTTT. It translates to CASSHGGGNTNTEAFF.

The chain joins TRBV12-3 or TRBV12-4 to TRBJ2-3; D uncertain. The CDR3 sequence is 14 residues long. V lost 4 bases, J lost 6 bases, and 14 bases lay in between. CDR3 sequence (DNA): TGTGCCAGCAGTTCCCGGACCCTTGGGGATACGCAGTATTTT. Protein: CASSSRTLGDTQYF.

This clonotype has just a few counts. The V call is TRBV7-9, the J call TRBJ1-2; a possible D gene is TRBD1 (6 bases). This CDR3 has 15 amino acids. The germline V and J ends were trimmed by 5 bases and 8 bases, with 21 bases remaining between them. Per germline, CDR1 SEHNR and CDR2 FQNEAQ (reference sequence). CDR3 coding DNA: TGTGCCAGCAGCCAACGAGAACGGGGGGCAGAAGGCTACACCTTC. Translating gives CASSQRERGAEGYTF.

The gene calls are TRBV19 and TRBJ2-1; D unclear. The V end was cut by 0 bases, the J end by 1 base, with 10 bases between. This CDR3 has 16 residues. Germline loops: CDR1 LNHDA, CDR2 SQIVND (reference sequence). CDR3 sequence (DNA): TGTGCCAGTAGTATAGATTCTGGGATTTCCTACAATGAGCAGTTCTTC. Its translation is CASSIDSGISYNEQFF.

The genes are TRBV27 and TRBJ2-3, with TRBD2 as a possible D gene (5 bases). The CDR3 totals 16 residues. V was cut by 0 bases and J by 6 bases, with 16 bases left in between. The germline V gene has CDR1 MNHEY and CDR2 SMNVEV (reference sequence). CDR3 DNA sequence: TGTGCCAGCAGTTTATCGGCCGCGGGCTCTCAGGATACGCAGTATTTT. Translating gives CASSLSAAGSQDTQYF.

This clonotype was recorded many times. This chain links TRBV10-3 with TRBJ1-5; the D gene is possibly TRBD1 (5 bases). The germline V and J ends were trimmed by 8 bases and 1 base, with 12 bases remaining between them. The length of the CDR3 is 14 residues. Per germline, CDR1 ENHRY and CDR2 SYGVKD. The CDR3 sequence is CAISGGGSNQPQHF. CDR3 nucleotide sequence: TGTGCCATCTCGGGGGGGGGGAGCAATCAGCCCCAGCATTTT.

The chain carries TRBV6-2 or TRBV6-3 and TRBJ1-3; D perhaps matches TRBD1 (5 bases). V was trimmed by 3 bases and J by 4 bases, leaving 7 bases between them. This CDR3 spans 13 amino acids. Germline V lookup: CDR1 MNHEY, CDR2 SVGEGT. In DNA, the CDR3 is TGTGCCAGCAGTTATCGGGGCGGAAACACCATATATTTT. Protein product: CASSYRGGNTIYF.

This clonotype was seen only a few times. The chain recombines TRBV9 with TRBJ2-7; D may correspond to TRBD1 or TRBD2 (5 bases each). The germline CDR1 and CDR2 sequences are SGDLS and YYNGEE. V lost 0 bases to trimming and J lost 4 bases, with 17 bases between them. The CDR3 runs to 16 residues. Here the CDR3 DNA reads TGTGCCAGCAGCGTAGGTGGGGGAAGGTCCGTTTACGAGCAGTACTTC. Translating it yields CASSVGGGRSVYEQYF.

This clonotype was detected ten times or more. The chain links TRBV7-2 to TRBJ1-6; tentative D call: TRBD1 (6 bases). Trimming took 7 bases from V and 7 from J, leaving 17 bases between them. This CDR3 has 15 amino acids. Germline V gives CDR1 SGHTA, CDR2 FQGNSA. The CDR3 spells CASTPRGTGNSPLHF. The CDR3, as DNA: TGTGCCAGCACCCCCAGGGGAACCGGGAATTCACCCCTCCACTTT.

This clonotype was detected many times. V gene TRBV11-2 combines with J gene TRBJ1-1; 7 nucleotides line up with TRBD1. Looked up from germline, CDR1 is SGHAT and CDR2 is FQNNGV. Germline trimming cut 7 bases from V and 0 bases from J; bases unmatched to any gene: 5. The CDR3 is made up of 14 amino acids. The DNA for the CDR3 is TGTGCCAGCACCCAGGACAGGATGAACACTGAAGCTTTCTTT. Encoded protein: CASTQDRMNTEAFF.

This chain links TRBV4-3 with TRBJ1-2; no definite D call. V was shortened by 0 bases and J by 4 bases, with 9 bases between the two germline ends. Germline CDR1 is LGHNA and CDR2 is YSLEER. CDR3 size: 14 residues. CDR3 loop: CASSQEGSRYGYTF. The CDR3 bases are TGCGCCAGCAGCCAAGAAGGCAGCCGCTATGGCTACACCTTC.